This T cell receptor beta chain was recovered during a study of OX40 agonist ivuxolimab in advanced cancers. Turning to the study itself: Three patients got partial responses; one had hepatocellular carcinoma and two had cutaneous melanoma. Study results and limitations: Expanded peripheral T cells had an undetermined antigen specificity.

Details on this clone: Its antigen is not identified.

Germline loops: CDR1 SGHDN, CDR2 FVKESK. The CDR3 covers 15 residues. The method was immunoSEQ multiplex PCR; TCRdb's version includes in-frame clones alone and lacks a portion of them. Among around 65,000 clones listed, roughly nine tenths were seen once. This TCR was sampled from an adult with an advanced solid tumor such as melanoma, head and neck, liver or kidney cancer. The chain links TRBV14 to TRBJ2-5; 9 bases line up with TRBD2. Matching the DNA end better, TRBJ2-7 makes the J call doubtful. Sample: CD4+ or CD8+ T cells sorted from blood, taken in a trial of the OX40 agonist ivuxolimab. CDR3 amino acids: CASSRSSGSGYEQYF. DNA for the CDR3: TGTGCCAGCAGCCGCAGTAGCGGGAGTGGGTACGAGCAGTACTTC.